This T cell receptor beta chain was identified in a study of cytomegalovirus exposure and HLA in healthy donors. Points from the study as a whole: Links to common viral pathogens appeared, in a later analysis, for several of the most significant clusters. TCR beta chain V- and J-gene trimming was linked, in a later analysis, to a missense variant in DCLRE1C.

This clone was recorded a few times. Its antigen is undetermined. Germline-derived CDR1 and CDR2 are MNHNY and SVGAGI (reference sequence). The CDR3 length is 13 residues. Between the trimmed V and J ends, which lost 3 bases and 4 bases, there was a span of 9 bases. PCR employed 60 Vbeta and 13 Jbeta primers. Data came from immunoSEQ multiplex PCR; TCRdb stores just in-frame clones and leaves some out. The sample records a few hundred thousand clones, about 77% being singletons. Sequencing was performed on PBMCs. This chain connects TRBV6-6 to TRBJ1-2; the D is unclear. The receptor's source is a woman aged 25 to 45 in good health and CMV-seronegative. The CDR3 nucleotides are TGTGCCAGCAGTTATTTGCGAACCTATGGCTACACCTTC. Translating it yields CASSYLRTYGYTF.